This TCR beta chain derives from a study of blood T cell repertoires in COVID-19. Overall study: Specimens from acute and convalescent COVID-19 originated in the United States, Italy and Spain. Sample material is recorded as cDNA or gDNA derived from T cells, B-cell-depleted T cells, or PBMCs.

Original processing methods: Amplifying reference gene primers gave estimates of nucleated cell counts. TCRdb's table, derived via immunoSEQ multiplex PCR, lists solely in-frame clones and lacks some. Clonal size and the V and J genes are those of that table, whereas D and trimming came from the DNA. The table records around 270,000 clones, around 87% of them present only once. The specimen sequenced was peripheral blood. The TCR comes from a woman aged 50 to 65 with acute or convalescent COVID-19.

The CDR3 protein is CASSKGKSTGGIGF. The CDR3 DNA follows: TGTGCCAGCAGCAAAGGTAAGTCTACAGGGGGCATCGGTTTT. V is TRBV21-1 and J is TRBJ2-3; TRBD1, as called in the table, went unchecked against the DNA. TRBV21-1 is classified as a pseudogene. The CDR3 loop spans 14 amino acids.